This T cell receptor beta chain was identified during a study of regulatory T cells in long-lasting Graves disease. To make TCR beta libraries, researchers used iRepertoire HTBI primers and Arm-PCR of CDR3 regions. TCRdb re-called the multiplex PCR reads through MiXCR, storing one row per CDR3 protein. The table records about 400,000 distinct CDR3 sequences, less than 25% of them present only once. CDR3 length: 15 residues. Trimming removed 6 bases from V and 3 bases from J; junction bases left unmatched: 10. The germline gives CDR1 LGHNT, CDR2 FRNRAP. Regarding time point: persistent/refractory GD, antithyroid drugs over 5 years with positive TRAb. Making the TCR library involved RNA that had been extracted from PBMCs. Graves' disease was diagnosed by American Thyroid Association guidelines. Turning to this clonotype: Its specificity is unknown.

Findings of the study overall: When disease was persistent, TRBV28, TRBJ1-2 and TRBJ2-5 were the favored segments.

The clonotype was recovered from a female donor with Graves disease. V gene TRBV12-5 combines with J gene TRBJ2-7; 8 nucleotides align to TRBD1. The material sequenced was peripheral blood mononuclear cells (PBMCs), taken when the disease was refractory, from a patient treated with antithyroid drugs. CDR3: CASGPGQGERYEQYF. CDR3 in DNA: TGTGCTAGTGGCCCCGGACAGGGAGAACGCTACGAGCAGTACTTC. The complete variable domain, with remaining parts taken from reference TRBV12-5 and TRBJ2-7, reads DARVTQTPRHKVTEMGQEVTMRCQPILGHNTVFWYRQTMMQGLELLAYFRNRAPLDDSGMPKDRFSAEMPDATLATLKIQPSEPRDSAVYFCASGPGQGERYEQYFGPGTRLTVT.